Sequencing of this T cell receptor (beta chain) was carried out in a study of blood T cell repertoires in COVID-19. Study in general: Italy, Spain and the United States were the sources of the convalescent and acute COVID-19 samples. PBMCs, B-cell-depleted T cells, or T cells provided the cDNA or gDNA that made up the material.

The CDR3 extends over 12 amino acids. The germline V gene has CDR1 MDHEN and CDR2 SYDVKM. V lost 4 bases to trimming and J lost 8 bases, with 10 bases between them. Some clones are missing from TCRdb's copy, which holds only in-frame ones; the method was immunoSEQ multiplex PCR. The table records a few hundred thousand clones, around 88% of them present only once. V gene TRBV28 combines with J gene TRBJ2-3; D unresolved. The specimen was peripheral blood. The TCR comes from a man younger than 40 with acute or convalescent COVID-19. The CDR3 nucleotides read TGTGCCAGCAGTTCCCTTTCTACTACGCAGTATTTT. Translating it yields CASSSLSTTQYF.